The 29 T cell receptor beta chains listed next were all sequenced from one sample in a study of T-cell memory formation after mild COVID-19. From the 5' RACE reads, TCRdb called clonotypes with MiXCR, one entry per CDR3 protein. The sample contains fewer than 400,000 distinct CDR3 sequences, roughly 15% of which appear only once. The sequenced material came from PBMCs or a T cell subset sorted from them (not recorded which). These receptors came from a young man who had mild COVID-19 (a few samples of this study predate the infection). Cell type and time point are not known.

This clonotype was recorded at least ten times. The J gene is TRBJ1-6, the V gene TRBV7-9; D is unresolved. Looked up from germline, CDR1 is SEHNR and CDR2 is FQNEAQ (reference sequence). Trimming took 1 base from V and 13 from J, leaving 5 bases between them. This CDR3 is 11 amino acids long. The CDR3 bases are TGTGCCAGCAGCTTAGAGGGTCCCCTCCACTTT. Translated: CASSLEGPLHF.

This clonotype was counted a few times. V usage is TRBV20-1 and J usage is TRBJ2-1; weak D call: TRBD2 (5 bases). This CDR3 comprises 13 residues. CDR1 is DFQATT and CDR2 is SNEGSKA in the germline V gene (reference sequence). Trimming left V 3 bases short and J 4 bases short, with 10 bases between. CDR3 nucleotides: TGCAGTGCTAGTGCTAGCATATACAATGAGCAGTTCTTC. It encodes CSASASIYNEQFF.

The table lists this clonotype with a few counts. CDR3 protein: CASTPRPGQWSYEQYF. The CDR3 region has the DNA TGCGCCAGCACCCCTCGGCCGGGACAGTGGTCCTACGAGCAGTACTTC. The genes are TRBV5-1 and TRBJ2-7, with TRBD1 matching 7 bases. CDR1 and CDR2 from the germline V gene are SGHRS and YFSETQ. The length of the CDR3 is 16 residues. Unmatched junction bases numbered 13, after V lost 6 bases and J lost 1 base.

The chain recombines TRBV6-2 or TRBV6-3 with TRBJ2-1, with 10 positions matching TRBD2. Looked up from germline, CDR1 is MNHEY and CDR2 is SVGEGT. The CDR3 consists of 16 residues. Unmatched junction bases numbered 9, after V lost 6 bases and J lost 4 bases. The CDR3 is CASRAIGLAVYNEQFF. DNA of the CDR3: TGTGCCAGCAGGGCGATAGGACTAGCGGTATACAATGAGCAGTTCTTC.

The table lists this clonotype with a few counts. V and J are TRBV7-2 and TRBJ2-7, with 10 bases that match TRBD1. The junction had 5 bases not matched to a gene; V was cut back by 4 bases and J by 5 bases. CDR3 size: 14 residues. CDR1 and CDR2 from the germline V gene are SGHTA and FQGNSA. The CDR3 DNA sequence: TGTGCCAGCAGCTCATGGGACAGGGGCCACGAGCAGTACGTC. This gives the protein CASSSWDRGHEQYV.

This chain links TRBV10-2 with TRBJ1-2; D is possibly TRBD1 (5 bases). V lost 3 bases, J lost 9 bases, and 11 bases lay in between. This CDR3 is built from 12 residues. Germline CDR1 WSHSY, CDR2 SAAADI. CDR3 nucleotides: TGCGCCAGCAGTGAAACTGGGGCCAGCTACACCTTC. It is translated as CASSETGASYTF.

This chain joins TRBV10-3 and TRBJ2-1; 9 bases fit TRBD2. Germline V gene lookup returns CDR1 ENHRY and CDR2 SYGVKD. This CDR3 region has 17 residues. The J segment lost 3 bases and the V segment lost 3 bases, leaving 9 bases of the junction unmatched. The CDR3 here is CAISDSLTSGIYNEQFF. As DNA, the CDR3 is TGTGCCATCAGTGACTCGCTGACTAGCGGAATCTACAATGAGCAGTTCTTC.

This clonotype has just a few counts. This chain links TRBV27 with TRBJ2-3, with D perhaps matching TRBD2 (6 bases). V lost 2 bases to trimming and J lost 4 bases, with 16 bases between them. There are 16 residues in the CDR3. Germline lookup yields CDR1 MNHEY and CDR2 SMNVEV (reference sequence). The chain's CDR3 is CASSLPVDAGPDTQYF. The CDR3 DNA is TGTGCCAGCAGTTTACCGGTCGATGCGGGGCCAGATACGCAGTATTTT.

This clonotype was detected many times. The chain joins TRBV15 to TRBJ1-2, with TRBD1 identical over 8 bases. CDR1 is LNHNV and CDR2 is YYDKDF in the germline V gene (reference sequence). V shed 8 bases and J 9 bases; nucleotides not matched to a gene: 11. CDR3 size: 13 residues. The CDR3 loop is CATRFQGAIRYTF. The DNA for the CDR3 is TGTGCCACCCGATTCCAGGGGGCTATACGCTACACCTTC. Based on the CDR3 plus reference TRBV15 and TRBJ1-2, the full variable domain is DAMVIQNPRYQVTQFGKPVTLSCSQTLNHNVMYWYQQKSSQAPKLLFHYYDKDFNNEADTPDNFQSRRPNTSFCFLDIRSPGLGDTAMYLCATRFQGAIRYTFGSGTRLTVV.

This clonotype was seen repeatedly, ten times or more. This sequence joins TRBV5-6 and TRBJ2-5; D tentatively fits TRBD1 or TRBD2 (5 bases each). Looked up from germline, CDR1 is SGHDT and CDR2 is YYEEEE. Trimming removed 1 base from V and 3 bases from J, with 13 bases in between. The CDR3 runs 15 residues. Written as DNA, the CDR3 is TGTGCCAGCAGCTTGATAACAGGAGGAGAAGAGACCCAGTACTTC. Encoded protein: CASSLITGGEETQYF.

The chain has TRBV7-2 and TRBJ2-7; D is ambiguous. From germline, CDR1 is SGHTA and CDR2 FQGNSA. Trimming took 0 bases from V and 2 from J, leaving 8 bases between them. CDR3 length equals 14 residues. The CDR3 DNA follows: TGTGCCAGCAGCTTAGCTTCGGACGCCTACGAGCAGTACTTC. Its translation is CASSLASDAYEQYF. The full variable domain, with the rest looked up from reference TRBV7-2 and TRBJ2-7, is GAGVSQSPSNKVTEKGKDVELRCDPISGHTALYWYRQSLGQGLEFLIYFQGNSAPDKSGLPSDRFSAERTGGSVSTLTIQRTQQEDSAVYLCASSLASDAYEQYFGPGTRLTVT.

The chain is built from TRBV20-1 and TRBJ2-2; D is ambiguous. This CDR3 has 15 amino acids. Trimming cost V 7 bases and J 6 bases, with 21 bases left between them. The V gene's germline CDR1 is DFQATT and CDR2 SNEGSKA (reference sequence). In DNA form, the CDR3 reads TGCAGTGTCGGAAGAGGCTTCCGGCACGCCGGGGAGCTGTTTTTT. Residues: CSVGRGFRHAGELFF.

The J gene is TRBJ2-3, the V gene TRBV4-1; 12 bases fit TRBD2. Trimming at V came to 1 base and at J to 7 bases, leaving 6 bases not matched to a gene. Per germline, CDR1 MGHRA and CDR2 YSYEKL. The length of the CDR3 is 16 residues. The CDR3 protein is CASSQGLAGDLHTQYF. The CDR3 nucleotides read TGCGCCAGCAGCCAAGGACTAGCGGGGGACCTCCATACGCAGTATTTT.

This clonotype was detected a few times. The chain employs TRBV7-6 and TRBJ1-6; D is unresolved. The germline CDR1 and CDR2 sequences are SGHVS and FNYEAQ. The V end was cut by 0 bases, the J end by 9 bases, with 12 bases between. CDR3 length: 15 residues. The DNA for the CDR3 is TGTGCCAGCAGCTTAGCAGCCACTAGTAGTTCACCCCTCCACTTT. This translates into CASSLAATSSSPLHF.

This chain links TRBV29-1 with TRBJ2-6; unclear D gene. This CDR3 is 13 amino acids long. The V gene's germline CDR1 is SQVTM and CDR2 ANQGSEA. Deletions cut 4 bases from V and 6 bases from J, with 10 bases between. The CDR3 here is CSVVRPLANVLTF. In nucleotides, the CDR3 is TGCAGCGTTGTACGGCCGTTGGCCAACGTCCTGACTTTC.

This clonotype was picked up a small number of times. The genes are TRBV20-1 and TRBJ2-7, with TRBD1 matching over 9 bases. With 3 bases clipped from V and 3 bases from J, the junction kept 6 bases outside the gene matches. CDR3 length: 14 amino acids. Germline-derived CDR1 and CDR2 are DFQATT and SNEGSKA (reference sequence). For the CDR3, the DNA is TGCAGTGCTAGGTCCGGGACAGGGTTCTACGAGCAGTACGTC. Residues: CSARSGTGFYEQYV.

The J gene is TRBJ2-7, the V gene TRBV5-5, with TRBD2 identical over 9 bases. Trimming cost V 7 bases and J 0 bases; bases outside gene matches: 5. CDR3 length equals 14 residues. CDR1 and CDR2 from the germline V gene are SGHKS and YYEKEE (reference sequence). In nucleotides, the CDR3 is TGTGCCAGCGCCCTGACTAGCGGCTCCTACGAGCAGTACTTC. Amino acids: CASALTSGSYEQYF.

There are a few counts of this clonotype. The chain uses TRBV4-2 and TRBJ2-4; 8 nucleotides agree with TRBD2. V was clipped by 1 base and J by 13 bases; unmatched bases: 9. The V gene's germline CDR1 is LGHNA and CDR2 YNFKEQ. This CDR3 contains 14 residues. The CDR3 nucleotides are TGTGCCAGCAGCCAAGGAGGGAGACTAGCGAGCCAGTACTTC. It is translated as CASSQGGRLASQYF.

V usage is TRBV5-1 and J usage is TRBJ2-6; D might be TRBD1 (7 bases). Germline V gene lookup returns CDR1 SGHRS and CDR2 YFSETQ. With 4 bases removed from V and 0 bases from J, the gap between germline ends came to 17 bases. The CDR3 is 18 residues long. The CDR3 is CASSLGQAGSSGANVLTF. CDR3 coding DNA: TGCGCCAGCAGCCTCGGACAGGCCGGGAGCTCTGGGGCCAACGTCCTGACTTTC.

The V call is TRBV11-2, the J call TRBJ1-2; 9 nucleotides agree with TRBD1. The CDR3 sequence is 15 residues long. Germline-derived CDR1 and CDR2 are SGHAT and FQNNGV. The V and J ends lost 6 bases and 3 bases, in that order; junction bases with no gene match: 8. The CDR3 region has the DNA TGTGCCAGCAGACAGGACAGGGGAGGGTACTATGGCTACACCTTC. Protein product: CASRQDRGGYYGYTF.

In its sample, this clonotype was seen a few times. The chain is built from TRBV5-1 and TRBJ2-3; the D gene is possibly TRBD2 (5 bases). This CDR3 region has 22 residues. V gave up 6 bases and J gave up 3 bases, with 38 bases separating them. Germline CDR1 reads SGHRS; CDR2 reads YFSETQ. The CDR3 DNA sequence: TGCGCCAGCACCCCGGGTGAGGCACCTAGCCCGCACCCTTACGGACGAACAGATACGCAGTATTTT. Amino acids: CASTPGEAPSPHPYGRTDTQYF.

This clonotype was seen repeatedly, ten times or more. This CDR3 reads CASSPTAGTGTENEQFF. In DNA form, the CDR3 reads TGTGCCAGCAGCCCCACAGCCGGGACAGGGACCGAGAATGAGCAGTTCTTC. The rearrangement links TRBV7-9 to TRBJ2-1; 9 bases line up with TRBD1. Germline values: CDR1 SEHNR, CDR2 FQNEAQ (reference sequence). The CDR3 consists of 17 residues. The V segment lost 5 bases and the J segment 7 bases; nucleotides outside the gene matches: 15. Full variable domain (remainder filled in from reference TRBV7-9 and TRBJ2-1): DTGVSQNPRHKITKRGQNVTFRCDPISEHNRLYWYRQTLGQGPEFLTYFQNEAQLEKSRLLSDRFSAERPKGSFSTLEIQRTEQGDSAMYLCASSPTAGTGTENEQFFGPGTRLTVL.

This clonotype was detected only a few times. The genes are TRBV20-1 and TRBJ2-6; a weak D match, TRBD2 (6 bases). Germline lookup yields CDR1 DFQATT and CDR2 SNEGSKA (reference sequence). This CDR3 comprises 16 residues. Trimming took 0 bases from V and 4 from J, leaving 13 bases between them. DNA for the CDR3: TGCAGTGCTAGAGATCGCGGGGTGCGCGGGGCCAACGTCCTGACTTTC. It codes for CSARDRGVRGANVLTF.

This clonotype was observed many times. This chain's CDR3 is CASSLGQSKNIQYF. The CDR3 DNA follows: TGTGCCAGCAGTTTAGGGCAGTCCAAAAACATTCAGTACTTC. The chain carries TRBV12-3 or TRBV12-4 and TRBJ2-4; D unclear. The CDR3 runs 14 residues. V was pared by 1 base and J by 2 bases, with 6 bases between.

In DNA form, the CDR3 reads TGTGCCAGCAGTACCCTTCCTATCTCTGAAGCTTTCTTT. It specifies CASSTLPISEAFF. The chain links TRBV27 to TRBJ1-1, with D hard to call. CDR1 and CDR2 (germline): MNHEY, SMNVEV (reference sequence). The CDR3 is 13 amino acids. The V gene lost 5 bases and the J gene lost 6 bases, with 13 bases spanning the gap.

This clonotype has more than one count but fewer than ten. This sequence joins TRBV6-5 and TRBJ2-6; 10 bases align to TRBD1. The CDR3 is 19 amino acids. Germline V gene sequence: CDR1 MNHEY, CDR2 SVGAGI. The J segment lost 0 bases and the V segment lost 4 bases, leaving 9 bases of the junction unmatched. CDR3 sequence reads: CASSSPGQGSHSGANVLTF. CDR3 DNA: TGTGCCAGCAGTTCGCCGGGACAGGGGTCCCACTCTGGGGCCAACGTCCTGACTTTC.

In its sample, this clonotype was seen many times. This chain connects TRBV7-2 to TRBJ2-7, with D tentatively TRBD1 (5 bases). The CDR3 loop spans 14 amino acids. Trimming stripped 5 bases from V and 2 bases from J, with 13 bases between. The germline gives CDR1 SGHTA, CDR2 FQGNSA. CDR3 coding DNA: TGTGCCAGCAGCACCTTCGACAGACCCTACGAGCAGTACTTC. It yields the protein CASSTFDRPYEQYF.

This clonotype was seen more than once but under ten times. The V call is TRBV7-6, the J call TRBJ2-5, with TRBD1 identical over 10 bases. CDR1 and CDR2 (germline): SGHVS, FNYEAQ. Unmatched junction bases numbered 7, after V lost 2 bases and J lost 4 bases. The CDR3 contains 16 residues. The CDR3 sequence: CASSLQPDRGAETQYF. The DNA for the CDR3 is TGTGCCAGCAGCTTACAGCCGGACAGGGGGGCAGAGACCCAGTACTTC.

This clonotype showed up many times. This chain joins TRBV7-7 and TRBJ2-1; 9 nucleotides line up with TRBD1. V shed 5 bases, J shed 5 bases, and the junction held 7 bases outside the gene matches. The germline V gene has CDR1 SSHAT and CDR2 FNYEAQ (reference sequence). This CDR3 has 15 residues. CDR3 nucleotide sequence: TGTGCCAGCAGCAAGGGACAGGGTTTCAACAATGAGCAGTTCTTC. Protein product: CASSKGQGFNNEQFF.